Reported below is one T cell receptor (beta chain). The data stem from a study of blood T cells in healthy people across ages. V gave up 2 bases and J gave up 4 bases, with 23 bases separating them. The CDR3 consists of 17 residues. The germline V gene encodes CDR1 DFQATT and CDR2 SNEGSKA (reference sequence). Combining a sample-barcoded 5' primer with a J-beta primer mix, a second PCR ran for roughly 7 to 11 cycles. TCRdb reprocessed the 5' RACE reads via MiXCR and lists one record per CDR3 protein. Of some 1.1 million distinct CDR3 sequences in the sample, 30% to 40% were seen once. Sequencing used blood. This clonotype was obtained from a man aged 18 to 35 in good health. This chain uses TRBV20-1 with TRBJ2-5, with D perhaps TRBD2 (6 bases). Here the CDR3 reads CSARNGLASYGGETQYF. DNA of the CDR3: TGCAGTGCTAGAAATGGTCTAGCGAGCTATGGGGGAGAGACCCAGTACTTC.